This T cell receptor beta chain is drawn from a study of blood T cell repertoires in COVID-19. Libraries were prepared by immunoSEQ multiplex PCR; TCRdb keeps only in-frame clonotypes and omits some of them. The table lists almost 200,000 clones, roughly three quarters of them singletons. Germline loops: CDR1 SQVTM, CDR2 ANQGSEA. Trimming took off 4 bases at V and 4 bases at J, with 11 bases between the two ends. The CDR3 extends over 12 amino acids. Seattle's enrolled individuals joined amid active infection and were then monitored longitudinally. Sequenced: peripheral blood. The chain is built from TRBV29-1 and TRBJ2-7, with D maybe TRBD2 (5 bases). The clonotype comes from a woman between 35 and 50 years old with COVID-19, enrolled during active disease. The CDR3 is CSVVPSRYEQYF. The CDR3, as DNA: TGCAGCGTTGTTCCTAGCAGATACGAGCAGTACTTC.